This TCR beta chain was recovered during a study of T-cell memory formation after mild COVID-19. The study, taken as a whole, reports: Contracting CD4+ clones sat mainly in CM and EM; CD8+ in EMRA. CD4/CD8 balance characterized clones contracting day 15 to 85, and CD4+ skew characterized later expanders. Second-wave clones with a day 37 peak had unconfirmed SARS-CoV-2 specificity.

TCRdb analysed the 5' RACE reads with MiXCR anew, one entry per CDR3 protein. The repertoire holds 530,000 or so distinct CDR3 sequences, with around a sixth as singletons. The V end lost 4 bases, the J end lost 0 bases, and 17 bases lay between the germline ends. Germline loops: CDR1 GTSNPN, CDR2 SVGIG (reference sequence). The CDR3 sequence is 16 residues long. This clonotype was found a few times. Its cognate antigen is unknown. Sequencing was done on a sample of PBMCs or a T cell subset sorted from them (not recorded which). The TCR was taken from an adult woman who had mild COVID-19 (a few samples of this study predate the infection). Cell type and time point are not known. The J gene is TRBJ2-3, the V gene TRBV30; D possibly uses TRBD1 or TRBD2 (5 bases each). CDR3 in amino acids: CAWTRGTTASTDTQYF. The DNA for the CDR3 is TGTGCCTGGACCCGTGGGACCACCGCTAGCACAGATACGCAGTATTTT.